One sample yielded the 5 T cell receptor beta chains listed below, sequenced in a study of TIL therapy for anti-PD-1-resistant metastatic lung cancer. Time point described: pre-treatment sample, taken before nivolumab and TIL therapy. The libraries were made with immunoSEQ v3. Sequencing was performed with immunoSEQ multiplex PCR; in TCRdb, only in-frame clones are kept and a portion is missing. The table has around 21,000 clones, just over 70% seen once. Sequenced here: blood, sampled at baseline. The receptor set was obtained from a person aged 25 to 85 with non-small cell lung cancer.

The rearrangement joins TRBV7-3 to TRBJ2-5; D is unresolved. Germline CDR1 and CDR2: SGHTA and FQGTGA. The V end lost 4 bases, the J end lost 5 bases, and 11 bases lay between the germline ends. There are 13 residues in the CDR3. The CDR3 sequence is CASSSSPRETQYF. For the CDR3, the DNA is TGTGCCAGCAGCTCCTCCCCGAGGGAGACCCAGTACTTC.

V usage is TRBV4-3 and J usage is TRBJ2-6, with 7 nucleotides matching TRBD1. The CDR3 consists of 17 residues. CDR1 is LGHNA and CDR2 is YSLEER in the germline V gene. V lost 5 bases and J lost 0; bases outside the gene matches: 7. DNA of the CDR3: TGCGCCAGCAGCGGGGACAGTTCAAACTCTGGGGCCAACGTCCTGACTTTC. Translated, it gives CASSGDSSNSGANVLTF.

This chain joins TRBV20-1 and TRBJ2-3; D may be TRBD2 (5 bases). The V end was cut by 6 bases, the J end by 4 bases, with 8 bases between. Germline V gene data show CDR1 as DFQATT and CDR2 as SNEGSKA (reference sequence). The CDR3 is made up of 11 amino acids. CDR3 bases: TGCAGTGCGGAAGCGGCAGATACGCAGTATTTT. This translates into CSAEAADTQYF.

This chain links TRBV6-5 with TRBJ2-1, with D tentatively TRBD2 (6 bases). CDR3 size: 11 residues. The V end was cut by 2 bases, the J end by 13 bases, with 9 bases between. CDR1 and CDR2 from the germline V gene are MNHEY and SVGAGI. The chain's CDR3 is CASSYPGAQFF. CDR3 nucleotide sequence: TGTGCCAGCAGTTACCCGGGAGCTCAGTTCTTC.

V usage is TRBV3-1 (or the pseudogene TRBV3-2) and J usage is TRBJ2-1; D possibly uses TRBD1 or TRBD2 (6 bases each). Germline CDR1 LGHDT, CDR2 YNNKEL (reference sequence). The CDR3 extends over 15 amino acids. V lost 4 bases, J lost 7 bases, and 17 bases lay in between. CDR3 in amino acids: CASSRLGGRVNEQFF. Written as DNA, the CDR3 is TGTGCCAGCAGCCGTCTAGGGGGGCGGGTGAATGAGCAGTTCTTC.